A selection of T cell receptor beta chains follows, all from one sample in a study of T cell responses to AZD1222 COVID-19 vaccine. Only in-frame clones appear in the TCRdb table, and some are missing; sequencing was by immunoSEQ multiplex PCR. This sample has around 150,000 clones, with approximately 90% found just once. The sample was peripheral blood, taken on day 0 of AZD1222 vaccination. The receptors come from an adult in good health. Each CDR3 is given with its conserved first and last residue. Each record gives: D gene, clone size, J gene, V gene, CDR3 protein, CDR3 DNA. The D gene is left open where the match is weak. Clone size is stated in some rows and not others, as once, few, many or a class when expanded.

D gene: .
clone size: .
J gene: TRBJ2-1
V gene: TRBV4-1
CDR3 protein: CASSPDPGPPRYNEQFF
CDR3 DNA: TGCGCCAGCAGCCCAGACCCGGGCCCCCCGAGGTACAATGAGCAGTTCTTC

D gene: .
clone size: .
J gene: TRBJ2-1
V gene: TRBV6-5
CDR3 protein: CATTRGSYNEQFF
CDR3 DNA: TGTGCCACCACCCGGGGCTCCTACAATGAGCAGTTCTTC

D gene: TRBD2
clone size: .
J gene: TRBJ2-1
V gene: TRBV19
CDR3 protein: CASSISGGYYNEQFF
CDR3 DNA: TGTGCCAGTAGTATAAGCGGGGGATACTACAATGAGCAGTTCTTC

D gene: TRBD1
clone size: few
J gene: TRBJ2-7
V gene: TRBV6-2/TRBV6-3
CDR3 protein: CASSQGTGGSEQYF
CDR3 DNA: TGTGCCAGCAGCCAAGGGACAGGGGGAAGTGAGCAGTACTTC

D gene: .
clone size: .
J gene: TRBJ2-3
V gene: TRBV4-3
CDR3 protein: CASSQEWADTQYF
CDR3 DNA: TGCGCCAGCAGCCAAGAATGGGCAGATACGCAGTATTTT

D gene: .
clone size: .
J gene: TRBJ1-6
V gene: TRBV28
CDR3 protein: CASHGGGTGNPPLHF
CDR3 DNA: TGTGCCAGCCATGGAGGCGGAACAGGGAATCCACCCCTCCACTTT

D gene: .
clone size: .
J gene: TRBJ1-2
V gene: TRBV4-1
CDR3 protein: CASSQVAYSQYGYTF
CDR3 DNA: TGCGCCAGCAGCCAAGTAGCATACTCTCAGTATGGCTACACCTTC

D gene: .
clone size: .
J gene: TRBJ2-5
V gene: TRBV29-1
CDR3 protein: CSVSVGRETQYF
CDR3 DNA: TGCAGCGTTTCCGTAGGTCGGGAGACCCAGTACTTC

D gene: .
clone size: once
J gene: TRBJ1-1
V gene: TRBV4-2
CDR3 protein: CASSQRAGGAGAEAFF
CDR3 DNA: TGTGCCAGCAGCCAACGTGCGGGGGGGGCAGGCGCTGAAGCTTTCTTT

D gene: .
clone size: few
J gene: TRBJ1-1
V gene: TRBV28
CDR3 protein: CASSDLTEAFF
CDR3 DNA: TGTGCCAGCAGTGATCTTACTGAAGCTTTCTTT

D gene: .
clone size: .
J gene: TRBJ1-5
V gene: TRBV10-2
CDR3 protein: CASSESRGKQPQHF
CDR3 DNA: TGCGCCAGCAGTGAGTCGAGGGGAAAGCAGCCCCAGCATTTT

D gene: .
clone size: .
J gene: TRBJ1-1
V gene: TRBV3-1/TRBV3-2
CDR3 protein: CASSQVNWGDTEAFF
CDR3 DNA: TGTGCCAGCAGCCAAGTGAATTGGGGAGACACTGAAGCTTTCTTT

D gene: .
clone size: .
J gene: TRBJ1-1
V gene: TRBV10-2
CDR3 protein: CASKFDTEAFF
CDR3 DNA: TGCGCCAGCAAGTTCGACACTGAAGCTTTCTTT

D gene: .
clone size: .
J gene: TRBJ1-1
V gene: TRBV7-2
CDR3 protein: CASSPPLNTEAFF
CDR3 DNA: TGTGCCAGCAGCCCCCCCTTGAACACTGAAGCTTTCTTT

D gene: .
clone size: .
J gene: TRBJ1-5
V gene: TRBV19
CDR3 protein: CASSTNREPNQPQHF
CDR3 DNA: TGTGCCAGTAGCACGAACAGGGAACCAAATCAGCCCCAGCATTTT

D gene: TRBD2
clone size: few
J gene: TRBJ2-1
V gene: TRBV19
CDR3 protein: CASSSPSSGSRNEQFF
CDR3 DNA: TGTGCCAGTAGTTCCCCCTCTAGCGGGAGTAGGAATGAGCAGTTCTTC

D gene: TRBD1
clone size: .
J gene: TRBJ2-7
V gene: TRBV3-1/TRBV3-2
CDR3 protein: CASSQATGTRGSYEQYF
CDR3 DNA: TGTGCCAGCAGCCAGGCGACAGGGACAAGGGGCTCCTACGAGCAGTACTTC

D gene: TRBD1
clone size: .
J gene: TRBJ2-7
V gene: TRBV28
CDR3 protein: CASSFGTGVEQYF
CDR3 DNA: TGTGCCAGCAGTTTCGGGACAGGGGTCGAGCAGTACTTC

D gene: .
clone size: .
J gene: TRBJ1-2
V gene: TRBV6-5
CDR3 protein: CASSYSAGTNGYTF
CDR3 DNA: TGTGCCAGCAGTTACTCGGCGGGGACTAATGGCTACACCTTC

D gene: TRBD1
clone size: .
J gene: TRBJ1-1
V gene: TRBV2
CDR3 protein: CASRRGQGKGSNTEAFF
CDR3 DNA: TGTGCCAGCAGGCGAGGACAGGGGAAGGGGTCGAACACTGAAGCTTTCTTT

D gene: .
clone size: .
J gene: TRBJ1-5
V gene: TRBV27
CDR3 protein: CASSSLNQPQHF
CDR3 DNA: TGTGCCAGCAGTTCCCTCAATCAGCCCCAGCATTTT